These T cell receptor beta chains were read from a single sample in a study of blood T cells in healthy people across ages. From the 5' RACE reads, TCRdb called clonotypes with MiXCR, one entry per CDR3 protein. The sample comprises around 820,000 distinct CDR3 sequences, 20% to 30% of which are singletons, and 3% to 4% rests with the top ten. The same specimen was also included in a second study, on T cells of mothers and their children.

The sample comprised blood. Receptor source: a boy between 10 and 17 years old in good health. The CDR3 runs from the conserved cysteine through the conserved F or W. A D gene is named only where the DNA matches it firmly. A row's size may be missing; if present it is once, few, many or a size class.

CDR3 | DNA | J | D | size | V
CASSTWRGEKLFF | TGTGCCAGCAGTACCTGGCGGGGTGAGAAACTGTTTTTT | TRBJ1-4 | NA | few | TRBV12-3/TRBV12-4
CASSPSQNTEAFF | TGTGCCAGCTCCCCAAGCCAGAACACTGAAGCTTTCTTT | TRBJ1-1 | NA | many | TRBV18
CSVEEENTEAFF | TGCAGCGTTGAGGAGGAAAACACTGAAGCTTTCTTT | TRBJ1-1 | NA | NA | TRBV29-1
CSMLGEAFF | TGCAGCATGCTGGGTGAAGCTTTCTTT | TRBJ1-1 | NA | NA | TRBV29-1
CASSQEGGTTGELFF | TGTGCCAGCAGCCAAGAGGGCGGGACCACCGGGGAGCTGTTTTTT | TRBJ2-2 | NA | few | TRBV3-1
CASRTETGGRNGYTF | TGCGCCAGCAGGACAGAAACAGGGGGAAGGAATGGCTACACCTTC | TRBJ1-2 | TRBD1 | few | TRBV4-3
CASSVATGGADTQYF | TGTGCCAGCAGCGTAGCTACAGGGGGCGCAGATACGCAGTATTTT | TRBJ2-3 | TRBD1 | many | TRBV9
CSSRAPTSGTDTQYF | TGCAGTTCCAGAGCGCCGACTAGCGGTACAGATACGCAGTACTTT | TRBJ2-3 | TRBD2 | NA | TRBV20-1
CASSFQGAGGYTF | TGTGCCAGCAGCTTTCAGGGGGCGGGTGGCTACACCTTC | TRBJ1-2 | TRBD1 | few | TRBV7-2
CASSQGSLAFF | TGTGCCAGCAGCCAGGGATCGCTCGCTTTCTTT | TRBJ1-1 | NA | NA | TRBV14
CASSLAPDRPYEQYF | TGTGCCAGCAGTTTAGCCCCCGACAGGCCCTACGAGCAGTACTTC | TRBJ2-7 | NA | few | TRBV28
CAWKAPSVAGLGLFF | TGTGCCTGGAAGGCCCCCTCCGTGGCCGGATTGGGACTGTTTTTT | TRBJ1-4 | NA | NA | TRBV30
CASSGPTSGKYYEQYF | TGTGCCAGCAGTGGACCAACTAGCGGGAAATACTACGAGCAGTACTTC | TRBJ2-7 | TRBD2 | NA | TRBV6-1
CASSPPVDEQFF | TGTGCCAGCAGTCCCCCCGTCGATGAGCAGTTCTTC | TRBJ2-1 | NA | few | TRBV2
CASLSGGKETQYF | TGTGCCAGCCTAAGCGGGGGAAAAGAGACCCAGTACTTC | TRBJ2-5 | TRBD2 | NA | TRBV28
CASSFGLAGGPREQFF | TGTGCCAGCAGTTTCGGACTAGCGGGGGGGCCTAGGGAGCAGTTCTTC | TRBJ2-1 | TRBD2 | NA | TRBV6-6
CASSLVASGGGFYEQYF | TGTGCCAGCAGCTTAGTGGCTAGCGGGGGGGGATTTTACGAGCAGTACTTC | TRBJ2-7 | TRBD2 | NA | TRBV7-2
CATGVGARTDTQYF | TGTGCCACTGGGGTGGGGGCCCGCACAGATACGCAGTATTTT | TRBJ2-3 | NA | NA | TRBV7-2
CASSKGAGGPLNEQFF | TGTGCCAGCAGCAAAGGAGCAGGGGGCCCCCTCAATGAGCAGTTCTTC | TRBJ2-1 | NA | NA | TRBV21-1
CASSLVGAVCGQYF | TGTGCCAGCAGCTTAGTCGGGGCGGTCTGCGGGCAGTACTTC | TRBJ2-7 | NA | NA | TRBV7-2
CASRKRDSYSPEENIQYF | TGTGCCAGCAGGAAACGGGACAGCTATTCCCCAGAGGAAAACATTCAGTACTTC | TRBJ2-4 | TRBD1 | few | TRBV28
CASITGTSGRYNEQFF | TGTGCCAGCATTACTGGGACTAGCGGGAGGTACAATGAGCAGTTCTTC | TRBJ2-1 | TRBD2 | NA | TRBV12-3/TRBV12-4
CASSQELVDTEAFF | TGTGCCAGCAGCCAAGAGCTCGTCGACACTGAAGCTTTCTTT | TRBJ1-1 | NA | few | TRBV4-2
CASSEDFSGANVLTF | TGTGCCAGCAGTGAAGACTTCTCTGGGGCCAACGTCCTGACTTTC | TRBJ2-6 | NA | NA | TRBV6-1
CATARSGANVLTF | TGTGCCACAGCCCGCTCTGGGGCCAACGTCCTGACTTTC | TRBJ2-6 | NA | few | TRBV28
CASSSSGVSSYEQYF | TGTGCCAGCAGCTCCTCTGGGGTGAGCTCCTACGAGCAGTACTTC | TRBJ2-7 | NA | NA | TRBV7-2
CASSQDSTSGSGDTQYF | TGCGCCAGCAGCCAAGATTCGACTAGCGGGAGTGGAGATACGCAGTATTTT | TRBJ2-3 | TRBD2 | few | TRBV4-3
CASSLGAGPRDTQYF | TGCGCCAGCAGCTTGGGGGCAGGCCCGAGGGATACGCAGTATTTT | TRBJ2-3 | NA | NA | TRBV5-1
CASSDWTENQPQHF | TGTGCCAGCAGTGATTGGACCGAGAATCAGCCCCAGCATTTT | TRBJ1-5 | NA | NA | TRBV2
CASSLLGTGNEKLFF | TGTGCCAGCAGCTTATTAGGGACGGGTAATGAAAAACTGTTTTTT | TRBJ1-4 | NA | few | TRBV7-2
CASTQGGIDEQYF | TGTGCCAGCACCCAAGGGGGTATCGACGAGCAGTACTTC | TRBJ2-7 | NA | NA | TRBV2
CASSPRRVAGRVYEQFF | TGTGCCAGTAGCCCCAGACGGGTAGCCGGGAGAGTGTATGAGCAGTTCTTC | TRBJ2-1 | NA | NA | TRBV7-2
CSARDPAVYEQYF | TGCAGTGCTAGAGATCCGGCAGTCTACGAGCAGTACTTC | TRBJ2-7 | NA | few | TRBV20-1
CASSKADRTNEKLFF | TGTGCCAGCAGCAAAGCGGATAGAACTAATGAAAAACTGTTTTTT | TRBJ1-4 | NA | NA | TRBV21-1
CASSSPTGYSSYKQYF | TGTGCCAGCAGCTCCCCGACAGGGTACTCTTCCTACAAGCAGTACTTC | TRBJ2-7 | TRBD1 | few | TRBV7-2
CASSPSDRGNTEAFF | TGTGCCAGCAGTCCCAGCGACAGGGGAAACACTGAAGCTTTCTTT | TRBJ1-1 | TRBD1 | few | TRBV12-3/TRBV12-4
CASRSTYRGYNEQFF | TGCGCCAGCAGATCTACTTACCGAGGTTACAATGAGCAGTTCTTC | TRBJ2-1 | NA | NA | TRBV5-1
CAASGQGLTYEQYF | TGTGCCGCCAGCGGGCAGGGGTTGACCTACGAGCAGTACTTC | TRBJ2-7 | NA | few | TRBV15
CATSRPDRVNTEAFF | TGTGCCACCAGCAGACCGGACAGGGTGAACACTGAAGCTTTCTTT | TRBJ1-1 | TRBD1 | NA | TRBV15
CSASPRRGRNNEQFF | TGCAGTGCTAGCCCTAGGAGGGGGCGCAACAATGAGCAGTTCTTC | TRBJ2-1 | NA | few | TRBV20-1
CASSQVVGSGNIQYF | TGCGCCAGCAGCCAAGTTGTCGGGAGCGGCAACATTCAGTACTTC | TRBJ2-4 | NA | NA | TRBV4-3
CASSSRQGASPNTEAFF | TGTGCCAGCAGTTCTAGACAGGGCGCCTCCCCCAACACTGAAGCTTTCTTT | TRBJ1-1 | TRBD1 | few | TRBV12-3/TRBV12-4
CASSLQGAGSTDTQYF | TGTGCCAGCAGCTTACAGGGGGCAGGAAGCACAGATACGCAGTATTTT | TRBJ2-3 | TRBD1 | few | TRBV7-9
CASSTQGQGVYGYTF | TGTGCCAGCAGTACCCAGGGACAGGGAGTCTATGGCTACACCTTC | TRBJ1-2 | TRBD1 | few | TRBV6-6
CASSVGQGWREQYF | TGTGCCAGCAGCGTTGGACAGGGTTGGCGGGAGCAGTACTTC | TRBJ2-7 | TRBD1 | few | TRBV9
CASSPEVGASYEQYF | TGTGCCAGCAGTCCCGAGGTAGGGGCTTCCTACGAGCAGTACTTC | TRBJ2-7 | NA | NA | TRBV2